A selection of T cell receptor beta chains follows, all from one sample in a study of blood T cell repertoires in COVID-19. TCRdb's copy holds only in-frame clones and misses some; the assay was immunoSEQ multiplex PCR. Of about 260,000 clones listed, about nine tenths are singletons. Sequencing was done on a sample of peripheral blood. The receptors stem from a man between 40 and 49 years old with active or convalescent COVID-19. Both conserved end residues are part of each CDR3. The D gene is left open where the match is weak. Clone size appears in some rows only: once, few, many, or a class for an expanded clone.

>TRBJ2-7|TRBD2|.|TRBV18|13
CASSTKAGTEQYF
TGTGCCAGCTCAACCAAAGCGGGAACCGAGCAGTACTTC
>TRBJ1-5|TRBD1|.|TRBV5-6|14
CASSEGQGGRPQHF
TGTGCCAGCAGCGAGGGACAGGGGGGTCGGCCCCAGCATTTT
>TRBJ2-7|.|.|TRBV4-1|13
CASSQDLLYEQYF
TGCGCCAGCAGCCAAGATCTTCTGTACGAGCAGTACTTC
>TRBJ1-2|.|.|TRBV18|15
CASSPLSRQTYGYTF
TGTGCCAGCTCACCCCTATCTCGACAGACCTATGGCTACACCTTC
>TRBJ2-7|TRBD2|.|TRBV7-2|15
CASSLGGRALYEQYF
TGTGCCAGCAGCTTAGGCGGGAGGGCCCTCTACGAGCAGTACTTC
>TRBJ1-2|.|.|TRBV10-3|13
CAISGEEVAGYTF
TGTGCCATCAGCGGGGAGGAAGTCGCTGGCTACACCTTC
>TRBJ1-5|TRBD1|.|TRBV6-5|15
CASSTDRGSNQPQHF
TGTGCCAGCAGTACCGACAGGGGTAGCAATCAGCCCCAGCATTTT
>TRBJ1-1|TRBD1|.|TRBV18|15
CASSPMATGDTEAFF
TGTGCCAGCTCACCAATGGCGACAGGGGATACTGAAGCTTTCTTT
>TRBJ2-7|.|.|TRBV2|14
CAILWGEKGYEQYF
TGTGCCATTCTTTGGGGGGAAAAAGGCTACGAGCAGTACTTC
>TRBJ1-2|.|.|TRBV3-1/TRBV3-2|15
CASSQDAAGIYGYTF
TGTGCCAGCAGCCAAGATGCGGCGGGGATCTATGGCTACACCTTC
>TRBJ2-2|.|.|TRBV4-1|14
CASSLAVNTGELFF
TGCGCCAGCAGCTTAGCAGTGAACACCGGGGAGCTGTTTTTT
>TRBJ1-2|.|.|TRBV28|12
CASTIHRDGYTF
TGTGCCAGCACCATTCACAGGGATGGCTACACCTTC
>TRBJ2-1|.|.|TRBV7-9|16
CASSLAFGAGYNEQFF
TGTGCCAGCAGCTTAGCGTTTGGGGCCGGCTACAATGAGCAGTTCTTC
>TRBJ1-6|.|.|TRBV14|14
CASTGQKLNSPLHF
TGTGCCAGTACCGGACAGAAGCTGAATTCACCCCTCCACTTT
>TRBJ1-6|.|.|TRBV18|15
CASSPPGQLKSPLHF
TGTGCCAGCTCACCACCCGGACAGTTAAAGTCACCCCTCCACTTT
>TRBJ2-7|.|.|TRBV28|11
CATGSMWEQYF
TGTGCCACGGGATCTATGTGGGAGCAGTACTTC
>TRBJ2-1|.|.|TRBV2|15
CASSERTSRPYEQFF
TGTGCCAGCAGTGAACGAACTAGCCGCCCCTATGAGCAGTTCTTC
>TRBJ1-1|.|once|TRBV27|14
CASKNARLNTEAFF
TGTGCCAGCAAAAATGCCAGATTGAACACTGAAGCTTTCTTT
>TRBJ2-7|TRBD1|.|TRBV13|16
CASSLGRGQGIHEQYF
TGTGCCAGCAGCTTAGGTCGGGGACAGGGCATCCACGAGCAGTACTTC
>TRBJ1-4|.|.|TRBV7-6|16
CASSFAQLATNEKLFF
TGTGCCAGCAGCTTCGCCCAGCTAGCAACTAATGAAAAACTGTTTTTT
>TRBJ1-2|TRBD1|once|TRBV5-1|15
CASSLDRQGAYGYTF
TGCGCCAGCAGCTTGGATCGACAGGGGGCCTATGGCTACACCTTC
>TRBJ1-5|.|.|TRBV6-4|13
CASVGGGNQPQHF
TGTGCCAGCGTCGGGGGGGGGAATCAGCCCCAGCATTTT
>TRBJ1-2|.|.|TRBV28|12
CASTLEGYGYTF
TGTGCCAGCACCTTGGAGGGATATGGCTACACCTTC
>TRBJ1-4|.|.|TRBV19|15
CASSSPRGNNEKLFF
TGTGCCAGTAGTTCCCCCCGGGGAAATAATGAAAAACTGTTTTTT
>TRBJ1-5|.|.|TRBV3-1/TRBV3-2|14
CASSPQNSNQPQHF
TGTGCCAGCAGCCCCCAGAATAGCAATCAGCCCCAGCATTTT
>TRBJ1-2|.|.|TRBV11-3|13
CASSSRQDYGYTF
TGTGCCAGCAGCTCCAGACAGGACTATGGCTACACCTTC
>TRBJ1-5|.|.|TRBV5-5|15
CASMESFSSNQPQHF
TGTGCCTCCATGGAGAGCTTTTCGAGCAATCAGCCCCAGCATTTT
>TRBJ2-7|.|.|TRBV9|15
CASSVAGTASYEQYF
TGTGCCAGCAGCGTAGCTGGGACTGCATCCTACGAGCAGTACTTC
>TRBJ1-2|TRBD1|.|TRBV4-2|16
CASSQAPGQGQFGYTF
TGTGCCAGCAGCCAAGCCCCGGGACAGGGCCAGTTCGGCTACACCTTC
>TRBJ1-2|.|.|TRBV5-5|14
CATGLKVGTDGYTF
TGTGCCACCGGATTAAAGGTTGGGACTGATGGCTACACCTTC
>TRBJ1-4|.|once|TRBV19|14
CASSIGGTNEKLFF
TGTGCCAGTAGTATTGGAGGGACTAATGAAAAACTGTTTTTT
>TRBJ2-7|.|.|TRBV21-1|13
CASTGFPPPEQYF
TGTGCCAGCACGGGGTTCCCACCTCCCGAGCAGTACTTC
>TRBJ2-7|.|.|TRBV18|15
CASSPTLGAAYEQYF
TGTGCCAGCTCACCGACCCTAGGTGCCGCCTACGAGCAGTACTTC
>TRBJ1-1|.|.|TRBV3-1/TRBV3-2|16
CASSQGTAIMNTEAFF
TGTGCCAGCAGCCAAGGGACAGCAATTATGAACACTGAAGCTTTCTTT
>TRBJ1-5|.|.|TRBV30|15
CAWRAGVSADQPQHF
TGTGCCTGGAGGGCAGGGGTTTCAGCGGATCAGCCCCAGCATTTT
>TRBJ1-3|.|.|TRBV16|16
CASSPHQDRAGNTIYF
TGTGCCAGCAGCCCTCACCAAGACAGAGCTGGAAACACCATATATTTT
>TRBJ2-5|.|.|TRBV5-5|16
CASSLEGLGAQETQYF
TGTGCCAGCAGCTTGGAGGGGTTGGGGGCACAAGAGACCCAGTACTTC
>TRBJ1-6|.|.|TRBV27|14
CASSLGGENSPLHF
TGTGCCAGCAGTTTGGGGGGAGAGAATTCACCCCTCCACTTT